This TCR beta chain is drawn from a study of T cell repertoires in cytomegalovirus infection. The wider study: HLA-C-restricted CMV epitopes, recently identified, and well-studied HLA-B-restricted ones were used by the study. Carrying CMV and the relevant HLA type showed in public TCR beta signatures.

Findings and limits, study-wide: The cumulative frequency of public TCR beta families distinguished individuals who carried CMV together with the relevant HLA. Dominating the ex vivo response were HLA-C-restricted CMV-specific TCR beta clonotypes.

CDR1 and CDR2 from the germline V gene are SEHNR and FQNEAQ (reference sequence). The length of the CDR3 is 22 residues. TCRdb re-derived calls from the reads in MiXCR, one entry per CDR3 protein. The table records roughly 860,000 distinct CDR3 sequences, 30% to 35% of them present only once. Comments on this clonotype: Its antigen is not identified. Relative to the germline gene, one junction end is altered; a read error may explain this.

V usage is TRBV7-9 and J usage is TRBJ2-2; D possibly corresponds to TRBD1 (6 bases). Material: cultured CD8+ T cells from PBMCs, obtained from culture after CMV antigen stimulation. The clonotype was recovered from a human donor in good health (CMV status not recorded). Some clones in this sample may be carry-over from other donors' samples. CDR3 DNA: TGTGCCAGCAGCCCCCCTCAAACCGGGACACCAGTCGGCCGTACGAACACCAGGGAGCTGTTTTTT. Its translation: CASSPPQTGTPVGRTNTRELFF.